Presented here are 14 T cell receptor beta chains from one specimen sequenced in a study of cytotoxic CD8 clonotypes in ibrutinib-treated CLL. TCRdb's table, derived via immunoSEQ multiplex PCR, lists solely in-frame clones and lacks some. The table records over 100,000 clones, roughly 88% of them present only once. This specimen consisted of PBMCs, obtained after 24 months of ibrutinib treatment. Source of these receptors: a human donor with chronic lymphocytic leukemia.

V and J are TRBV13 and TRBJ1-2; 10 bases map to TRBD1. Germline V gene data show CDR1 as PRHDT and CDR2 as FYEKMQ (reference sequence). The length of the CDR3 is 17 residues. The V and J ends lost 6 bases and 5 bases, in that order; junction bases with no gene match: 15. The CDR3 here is CASRKFDRGRAGYGYTF. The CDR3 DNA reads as TGTGCCAGCAGGAAATTCGACAGGGGGCGCGCCGGGTATGGCTACACCTTC.

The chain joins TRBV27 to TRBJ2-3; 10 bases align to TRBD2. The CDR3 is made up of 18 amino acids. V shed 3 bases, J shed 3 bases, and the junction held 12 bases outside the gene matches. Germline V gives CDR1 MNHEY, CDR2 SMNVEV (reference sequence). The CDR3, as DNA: TGTGCCAGCAGTTTCGTTGGTAGCGGGAGGCGCGGGACAGATACGCAGTATTTT. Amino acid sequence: CASSFVGSGRRGTDTQYF.

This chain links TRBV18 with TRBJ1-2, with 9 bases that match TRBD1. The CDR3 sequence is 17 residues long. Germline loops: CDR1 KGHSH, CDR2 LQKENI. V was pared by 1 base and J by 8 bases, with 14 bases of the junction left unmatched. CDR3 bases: TGTGCCAGCTCACCACAGATAGGCACAGGGGGCTTCGGCGGCTACACCTTC. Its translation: CASSPQIGTGGFGGYTF.

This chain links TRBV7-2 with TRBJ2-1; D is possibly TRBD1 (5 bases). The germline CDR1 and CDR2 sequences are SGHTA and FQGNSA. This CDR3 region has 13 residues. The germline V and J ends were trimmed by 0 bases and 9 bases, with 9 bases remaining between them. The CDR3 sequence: CASSLAGQGEQFF. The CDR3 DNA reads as TGTGCCAGCAGCTTAGCTGGGCAGGGTGAGCAGTTCTTC.

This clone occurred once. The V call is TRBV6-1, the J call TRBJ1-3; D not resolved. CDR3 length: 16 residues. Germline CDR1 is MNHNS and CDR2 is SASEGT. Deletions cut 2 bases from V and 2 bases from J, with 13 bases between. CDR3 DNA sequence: TGTGCCAGCAGTGAAAACGAGGCGGGTACTGGAAACACCATATATTTT. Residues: CASSENEAGTGNTIYF.

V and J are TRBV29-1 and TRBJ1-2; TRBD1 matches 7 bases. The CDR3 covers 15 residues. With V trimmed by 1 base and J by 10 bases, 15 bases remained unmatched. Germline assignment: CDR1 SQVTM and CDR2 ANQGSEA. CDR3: CSVEAPRQGRILYTF. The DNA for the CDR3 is TGCAGCGTTGAAGCCCCGAGACAGGGTAGAATCCTCTACACCTTC.

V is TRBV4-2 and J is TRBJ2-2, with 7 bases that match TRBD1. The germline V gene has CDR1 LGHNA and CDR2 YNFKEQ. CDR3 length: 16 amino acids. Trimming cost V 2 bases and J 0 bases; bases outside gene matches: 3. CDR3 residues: CASSQRTGANTGELFF. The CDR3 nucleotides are TGTGCCAGCAGCCAAAGGACAGGTGCGAACACCGGGGAGCTGTTTTTT.

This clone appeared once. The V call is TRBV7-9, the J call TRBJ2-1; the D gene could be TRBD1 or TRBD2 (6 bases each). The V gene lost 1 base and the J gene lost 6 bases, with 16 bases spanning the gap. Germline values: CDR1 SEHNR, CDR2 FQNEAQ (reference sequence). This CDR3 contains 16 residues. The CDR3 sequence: CASSLVRGPIGNEQFF. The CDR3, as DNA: TGTGCCAGCAGCTTAGTTCGGGGGCCAATAGGCAATGAGCAGTTCTTC. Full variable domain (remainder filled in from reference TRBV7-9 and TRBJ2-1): DTGVSQNPRHKITKRGQNVTFRCDPISEHNRLYWYRQTLGQGPEFLTYFQNEAQLEKSRLLSDRFSAERPKGSFSTLEIQRTEQGDSAMYLCASSLVRGPIGNEQFFGPGTRLTVL.

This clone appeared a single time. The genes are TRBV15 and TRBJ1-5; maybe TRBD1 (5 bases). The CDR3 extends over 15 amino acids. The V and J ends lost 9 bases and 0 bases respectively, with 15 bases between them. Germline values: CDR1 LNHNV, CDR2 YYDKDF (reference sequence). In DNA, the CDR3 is TGTGCCACTCCAAGGGGAGGACCTAGCAATCAGCCCCAGCATTTT. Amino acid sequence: CATPRGGPSNQPQHF.

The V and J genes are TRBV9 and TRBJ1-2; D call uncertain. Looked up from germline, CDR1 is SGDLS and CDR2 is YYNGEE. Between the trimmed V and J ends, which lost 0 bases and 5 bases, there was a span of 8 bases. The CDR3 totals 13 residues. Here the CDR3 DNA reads TGTGCCAGCAGCGTAGACGAACGGTATGGCTACACCTTC. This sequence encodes CASSVDERYGYTF.

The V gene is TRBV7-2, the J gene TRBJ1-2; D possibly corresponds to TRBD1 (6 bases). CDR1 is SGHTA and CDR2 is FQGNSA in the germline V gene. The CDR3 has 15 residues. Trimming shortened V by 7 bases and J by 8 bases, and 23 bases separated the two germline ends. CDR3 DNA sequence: TGTGCCAGCACCAAAGACGCCGAGGGGACATGGGGCTACACCTTC. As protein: CASTKDAEGTWGYTF.

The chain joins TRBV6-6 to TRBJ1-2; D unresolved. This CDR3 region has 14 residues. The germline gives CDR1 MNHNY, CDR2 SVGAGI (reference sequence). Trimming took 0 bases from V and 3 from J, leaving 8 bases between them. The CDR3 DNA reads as TGTGCCAGCAGTTACTCGAGCGGGGACTATGGCTACACCTTC. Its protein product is CASSYSSGDYGYTF.

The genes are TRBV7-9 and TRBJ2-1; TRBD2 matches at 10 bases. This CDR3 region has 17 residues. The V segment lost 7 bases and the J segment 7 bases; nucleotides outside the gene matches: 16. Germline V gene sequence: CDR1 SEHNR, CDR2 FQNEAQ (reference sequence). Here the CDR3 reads CASTSTRLAGDGNEQFF. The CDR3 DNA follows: TGTGCCAGCACTTCTACCCGGCTAGCGGGAGATGGAAATGAGCAGTTCTTC.

The CDR3 DNA is TGCGCCAGCAGCCCTAGGGCGGGGGGGAGTAGCACCGGGGAGCTGTTTTTT. Residues: CASSPRAGGSSTGELFF. The J gene is TRBJ2-2, the V gene TRBV4-1; the match to TRBD2 covers 9 bases. Trimming took 4 bases from V and 4 from J; bases not matched to a gene: 10. In germline, CDR1 is MGHRA, CDR2 YSYEKL. This CDR3 comprises 17 residues.